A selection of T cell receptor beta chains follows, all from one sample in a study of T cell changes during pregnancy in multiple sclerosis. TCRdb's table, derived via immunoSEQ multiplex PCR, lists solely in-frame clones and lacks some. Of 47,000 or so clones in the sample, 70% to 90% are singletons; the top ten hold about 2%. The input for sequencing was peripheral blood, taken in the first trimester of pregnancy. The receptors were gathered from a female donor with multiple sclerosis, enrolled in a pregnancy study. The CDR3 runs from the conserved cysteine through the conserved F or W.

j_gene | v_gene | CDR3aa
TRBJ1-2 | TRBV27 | CASKLTGSHGYTF
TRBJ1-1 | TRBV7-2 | CASSDQVYTEAFF
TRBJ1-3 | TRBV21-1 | CASSKWGPFRAYSGNTIYF
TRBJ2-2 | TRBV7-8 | CASTHRGTGKAGELFF
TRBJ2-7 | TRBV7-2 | CASSFYSGEGQYF
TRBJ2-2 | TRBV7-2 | CASSLDRVITGELFF
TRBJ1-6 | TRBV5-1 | CASSLKGRTGSSGYNSPLHF
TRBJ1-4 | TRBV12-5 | CASGPPTNEKLFF
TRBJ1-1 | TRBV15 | CATSLRQGGTEAFF
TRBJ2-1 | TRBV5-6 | CASSPPAWSSSYNEQFF
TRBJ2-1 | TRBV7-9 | CASSLLAGGYNEQFF
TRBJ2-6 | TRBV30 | CAWSRRSGANVLTF
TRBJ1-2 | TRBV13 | CASSLEGDPYGYTF
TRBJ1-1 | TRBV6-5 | CASSRTGSNTEAFF
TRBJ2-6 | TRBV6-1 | CASAVSGANVLTF
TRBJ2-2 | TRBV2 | CASRGGRTTGELFF
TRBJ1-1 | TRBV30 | CAWSQPGMDTEAFF
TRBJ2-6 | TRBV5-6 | CASSLNRVSGANVLTF
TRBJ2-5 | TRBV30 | CAWSGELAGRQETQYF
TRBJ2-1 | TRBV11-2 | CASRPPGTGGLVMFF
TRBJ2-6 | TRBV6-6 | CASSYSPSGGANVLTF
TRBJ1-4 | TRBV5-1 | CASSSQQGSAEKLFF
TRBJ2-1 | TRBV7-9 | CASSPGTLEQFF
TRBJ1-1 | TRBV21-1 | CASSGRQGAGNTEAFF
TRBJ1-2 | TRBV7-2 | CASSPGSPYGYTF
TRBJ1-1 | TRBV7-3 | CASSQDRETEAFF
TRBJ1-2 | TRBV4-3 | CASSQDDQGGSYTF
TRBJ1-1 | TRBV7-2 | CASSLLGGGTEAFF
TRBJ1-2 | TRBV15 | CATSRDELWTANYGYTF
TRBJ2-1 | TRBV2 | CASSDREEYEQFF
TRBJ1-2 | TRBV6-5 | CASSYLQTASYGYTF
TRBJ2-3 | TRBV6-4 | CASSVAGSTDTQYF
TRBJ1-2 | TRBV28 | CASTPPGQHPVRYGYTF
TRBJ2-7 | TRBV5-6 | CASTYLSGTYEQYF
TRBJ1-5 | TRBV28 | CASSLWQANQPQHF
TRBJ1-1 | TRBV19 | CASSIGGPTEAFF
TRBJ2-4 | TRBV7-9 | CASSPRLAGLPGSKNIQYF
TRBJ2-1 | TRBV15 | CATSSARARYNEQFF
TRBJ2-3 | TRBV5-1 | CASSLVPSGGAPDTQYF
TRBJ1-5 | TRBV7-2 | CASSATGGNQPQHF
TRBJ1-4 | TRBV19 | CASSLGFQDRDRATNEKLFF
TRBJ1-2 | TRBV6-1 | CASSEAGDYGYTF
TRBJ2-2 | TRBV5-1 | CASSFNRGPNTGELFF
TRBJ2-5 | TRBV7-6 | CASSRDRQETQYF
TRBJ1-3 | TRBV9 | CASSVEAGLSGNTIYF